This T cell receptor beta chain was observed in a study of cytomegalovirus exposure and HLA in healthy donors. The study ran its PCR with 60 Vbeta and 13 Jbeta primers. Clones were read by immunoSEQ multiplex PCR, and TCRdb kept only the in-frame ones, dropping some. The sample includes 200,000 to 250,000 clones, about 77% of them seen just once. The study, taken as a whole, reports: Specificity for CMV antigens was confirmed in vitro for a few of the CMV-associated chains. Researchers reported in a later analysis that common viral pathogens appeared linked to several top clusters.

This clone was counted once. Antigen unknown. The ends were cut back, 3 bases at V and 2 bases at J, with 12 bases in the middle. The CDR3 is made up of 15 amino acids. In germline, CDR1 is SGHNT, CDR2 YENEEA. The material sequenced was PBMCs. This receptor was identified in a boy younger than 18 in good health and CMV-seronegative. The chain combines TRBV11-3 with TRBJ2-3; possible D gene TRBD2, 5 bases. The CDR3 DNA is TGTGCCAGCAGCTTTGGCGGGCCTCACACAGATACGCAGTATTTT. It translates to CASSFGGPHTDTQYF.